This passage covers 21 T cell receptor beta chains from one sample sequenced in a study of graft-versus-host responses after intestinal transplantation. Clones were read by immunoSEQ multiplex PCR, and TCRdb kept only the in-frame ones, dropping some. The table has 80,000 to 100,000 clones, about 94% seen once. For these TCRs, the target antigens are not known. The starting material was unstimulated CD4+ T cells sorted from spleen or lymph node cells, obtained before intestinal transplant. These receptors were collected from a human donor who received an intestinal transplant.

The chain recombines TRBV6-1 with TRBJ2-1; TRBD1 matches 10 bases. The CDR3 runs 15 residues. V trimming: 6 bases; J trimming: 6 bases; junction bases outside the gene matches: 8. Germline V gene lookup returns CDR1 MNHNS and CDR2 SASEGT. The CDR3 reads CASRWSGTGVNEQFF. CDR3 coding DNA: TGTGCCAGCAGATGGTCCGGGACAGGGGTCAATGAGCAGTTCTTC.

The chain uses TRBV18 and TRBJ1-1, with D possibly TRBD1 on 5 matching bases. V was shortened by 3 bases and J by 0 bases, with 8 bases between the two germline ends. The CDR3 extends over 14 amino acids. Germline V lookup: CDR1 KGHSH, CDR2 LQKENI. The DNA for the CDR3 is TGTGCCAGCTCACCTTCGACAGTGAACACTGAAGCTTTCTTT. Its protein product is CASSPSTVNTEAFF.

The CDR3 here is CASSLRVSSYEQYF. DNA of the CDR3: TGTGCCAGCAGCTTAAGAGTTTCCTCCTACGAGCAGTACTTC. The V call is TRBV7-6, the J call TRBJ2-7, with D unresolved. Germline V gene lookup returns CDR1 SGHVS and CDR2 FNYEAQ. V was trimmed by 2 bases and J by 0 bases, leaving 8 bases between them. This CDR3 has 14 residues.

The DNA for the CDR3 is TGTGCCAGCAGCCAGCAAGCGGGAGTCTTGAACATTCAGTACTTC. Its protein is CASSQQAGVLNIQYF. The chain has TRBV6-6 and TRBJ2-4, with 8 bases aligning to TRBD2. The CDR3 extends over 15 amino acids. Trimming removed 6 bases from V and 7 bases from J; junction bases left unmatched: 11. From germline, CDR1 is MNHNY and CDR2 SVGAGI (reference sequence).

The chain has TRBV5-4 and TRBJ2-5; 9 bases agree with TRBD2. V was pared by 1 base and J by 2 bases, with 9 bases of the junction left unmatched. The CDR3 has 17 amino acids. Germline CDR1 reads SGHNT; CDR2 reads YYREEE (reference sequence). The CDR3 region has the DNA TGTGCCAGCAGCTTGTGGGGACTAGCTTATGCACAAGAGACCCAGTACTTC. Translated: CASSLWGLAYAQETQYF.

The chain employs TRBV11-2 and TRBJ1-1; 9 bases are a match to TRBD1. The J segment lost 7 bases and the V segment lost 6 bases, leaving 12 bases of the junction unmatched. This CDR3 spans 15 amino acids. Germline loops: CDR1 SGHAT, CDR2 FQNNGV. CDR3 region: CASSKLQGARGEAFF. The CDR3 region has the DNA TGTGCCAGCAGTAAATTACAGGGGGCGCGGGGTGAAGCTTTCTTT.

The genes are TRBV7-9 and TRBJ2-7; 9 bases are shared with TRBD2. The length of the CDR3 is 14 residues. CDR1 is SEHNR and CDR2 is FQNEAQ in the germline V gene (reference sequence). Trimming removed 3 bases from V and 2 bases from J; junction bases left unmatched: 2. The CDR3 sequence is CASSFASGTYEQYF. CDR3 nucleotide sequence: TGTGCCAGCAGCTTTGCTAGCGGGACCTACGAGCAGTACTTC.

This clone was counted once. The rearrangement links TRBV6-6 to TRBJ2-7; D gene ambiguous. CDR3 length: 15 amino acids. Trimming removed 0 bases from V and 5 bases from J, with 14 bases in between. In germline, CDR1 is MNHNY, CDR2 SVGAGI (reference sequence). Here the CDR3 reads CASSYSSRWAHEQYF. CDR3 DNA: TGTGCCAGCAGTTACTCATCACGTTGGGCGCACGAGCAGTACTTC.

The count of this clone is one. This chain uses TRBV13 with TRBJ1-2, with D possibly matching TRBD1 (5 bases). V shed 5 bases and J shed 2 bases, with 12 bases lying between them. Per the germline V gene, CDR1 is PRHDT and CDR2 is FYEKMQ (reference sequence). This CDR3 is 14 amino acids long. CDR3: CASSPKDMNYGYTF. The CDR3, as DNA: TGTGCCAGCAGCCCGAAGGACATGAACTATGGCTACACCTTC.

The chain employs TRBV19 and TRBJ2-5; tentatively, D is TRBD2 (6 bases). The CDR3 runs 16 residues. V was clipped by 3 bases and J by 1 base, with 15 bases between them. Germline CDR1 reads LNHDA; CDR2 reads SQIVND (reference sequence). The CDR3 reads CASSIRLLGGQETQYF. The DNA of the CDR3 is TGTGCCAGTAGTATTAGGCTGCTGGGGGGCCAAGAGACCCAGTACTTC.

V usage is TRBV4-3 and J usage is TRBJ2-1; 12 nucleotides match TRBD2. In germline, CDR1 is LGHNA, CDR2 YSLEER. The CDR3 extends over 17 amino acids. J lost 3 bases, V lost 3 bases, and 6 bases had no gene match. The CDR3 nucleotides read TGCGCCAGCAGCCAGACACTAGCGGGGGGACTCTACAATGAGCAGTTCTTC. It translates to CASSQTLAGGLYNEQFF.

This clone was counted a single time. The chain's CDR3 is CAISESRVAGDYEQYF. The CDR3 DNA is TGTGCCATCAGTGAGTCGAGGGTAGCGGGGGACTACGAGCAGTACTTC. This chain joins TRBV10-3 and TRBJ2-7; TRBD2 matches 9 bases. V dropped 0 bases and J dropped 3; count of bases not matched to a gene: 6. The CDR3 is made up of 16 amino acids. CDR1 is ENHRY and CDR2 is SYGVKD in the germline V gene.

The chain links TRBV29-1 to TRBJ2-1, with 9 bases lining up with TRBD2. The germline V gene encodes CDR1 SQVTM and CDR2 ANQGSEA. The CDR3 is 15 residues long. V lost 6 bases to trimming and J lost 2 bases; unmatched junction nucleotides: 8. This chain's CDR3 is CSVQRLAETYNEQFF. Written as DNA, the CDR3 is TGCAGCGTACAAAGACTAGCGGAGACCTACAATGAGCAGTTCTTC.

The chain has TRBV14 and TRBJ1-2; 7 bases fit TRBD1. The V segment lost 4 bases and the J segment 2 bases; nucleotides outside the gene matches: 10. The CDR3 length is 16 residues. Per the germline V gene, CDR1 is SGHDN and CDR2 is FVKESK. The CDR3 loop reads CASSRLTGPFNYGYTF. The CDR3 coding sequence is TGTGCCAGCAGCCGATTGACAGGGCCATTCAACTATGGCTACACCTTC.

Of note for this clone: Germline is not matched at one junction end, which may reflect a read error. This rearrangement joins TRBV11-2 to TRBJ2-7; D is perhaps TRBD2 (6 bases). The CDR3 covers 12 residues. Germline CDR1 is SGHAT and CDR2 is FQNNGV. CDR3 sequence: CASSSLEGYWDF. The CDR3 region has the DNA TGTGCCAGCAGCTCCCTGGAGGGGTACTGGGACTTC.

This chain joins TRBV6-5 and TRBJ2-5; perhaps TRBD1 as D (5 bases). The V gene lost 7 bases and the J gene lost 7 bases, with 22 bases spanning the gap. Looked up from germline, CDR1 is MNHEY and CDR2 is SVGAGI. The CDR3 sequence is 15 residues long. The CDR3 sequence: CASINGKSGIGTQYF. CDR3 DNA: TGTGCCAGCATCAATGGGAAGTCAGGGATTGGGACCCAGTACTTC.

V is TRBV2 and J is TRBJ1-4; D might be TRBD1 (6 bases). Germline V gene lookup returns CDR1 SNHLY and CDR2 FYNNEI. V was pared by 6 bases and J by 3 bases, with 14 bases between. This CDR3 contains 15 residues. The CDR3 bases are TGTGCCAGCAGAGAGCTACAGGGAGCTAATGAAAAACTGTTTTTT. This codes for CASRELQGANEKLFF.

This CDR3 reads CASSLASVGTQYF. The CDR3 region has the DNA TGTGCCAGCAGTTTGGCTAGTGTGGGTACGCAGTATTTT. The gene calls are TRBV27 and TRBJ2-3, with D hard to call. Trimming cost V 3 bases and J 8 bases, with 12 bases left between them. This CDR3 is built from 13 residues. Germline assignment: CDR1 MNHEY and CDR2 SMNVEV (reference sequence).

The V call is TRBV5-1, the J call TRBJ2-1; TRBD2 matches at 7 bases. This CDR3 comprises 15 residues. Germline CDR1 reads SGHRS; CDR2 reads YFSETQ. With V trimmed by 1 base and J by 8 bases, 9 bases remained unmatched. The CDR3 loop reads CASSLQVAGVDEQFF. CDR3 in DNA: TGCGCCAGCAGCTTGCAGGTAGCGGGTGTGGATGAGCAGTTCTTC.

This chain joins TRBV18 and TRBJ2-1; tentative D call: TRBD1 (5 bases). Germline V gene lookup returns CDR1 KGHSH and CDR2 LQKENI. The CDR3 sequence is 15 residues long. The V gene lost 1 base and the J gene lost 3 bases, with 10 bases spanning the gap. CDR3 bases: TGTGCCAGCTCACCACGGGCAGGGAACTACAATGAGCAGTTCTTC. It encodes CASSPRAGNYNEQFF.

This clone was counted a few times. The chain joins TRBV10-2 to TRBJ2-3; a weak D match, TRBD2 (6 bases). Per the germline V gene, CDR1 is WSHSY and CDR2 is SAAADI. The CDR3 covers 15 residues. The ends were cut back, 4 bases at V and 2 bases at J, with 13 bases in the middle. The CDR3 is CASSGGVTFTDTQYF. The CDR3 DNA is TGCGCCAGCAGTGGCGGGGTGACTTTCACAGATACGCAGTATTTT.